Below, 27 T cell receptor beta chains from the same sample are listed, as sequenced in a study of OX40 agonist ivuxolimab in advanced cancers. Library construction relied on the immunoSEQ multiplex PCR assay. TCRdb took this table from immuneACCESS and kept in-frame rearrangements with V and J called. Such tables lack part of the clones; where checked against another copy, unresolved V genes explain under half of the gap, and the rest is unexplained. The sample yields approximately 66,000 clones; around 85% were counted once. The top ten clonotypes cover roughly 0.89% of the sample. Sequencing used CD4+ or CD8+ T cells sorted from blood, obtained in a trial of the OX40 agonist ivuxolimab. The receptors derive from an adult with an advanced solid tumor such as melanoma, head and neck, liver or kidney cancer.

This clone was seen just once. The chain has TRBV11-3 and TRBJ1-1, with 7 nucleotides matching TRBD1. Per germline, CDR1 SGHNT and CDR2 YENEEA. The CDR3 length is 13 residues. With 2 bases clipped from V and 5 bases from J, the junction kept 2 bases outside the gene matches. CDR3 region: CASSLQGGTEAFF. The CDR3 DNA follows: TGTGCCAGCAGCTTACAGGGGGGGACTGAAGCTTTCTTT.

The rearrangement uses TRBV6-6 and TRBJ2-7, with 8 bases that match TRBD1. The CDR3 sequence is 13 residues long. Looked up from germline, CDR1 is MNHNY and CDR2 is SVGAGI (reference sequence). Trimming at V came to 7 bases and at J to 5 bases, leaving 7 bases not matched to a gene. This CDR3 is CASTGTGRNEQYF. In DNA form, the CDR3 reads TGTGCCAGCACTGGGACAGGACGGAACGAGCAGTACTTC.

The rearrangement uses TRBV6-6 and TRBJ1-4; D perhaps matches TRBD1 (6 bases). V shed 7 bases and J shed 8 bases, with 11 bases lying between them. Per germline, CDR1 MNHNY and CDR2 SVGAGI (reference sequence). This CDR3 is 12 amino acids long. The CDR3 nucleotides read TGTGCCAGCACCCCCCAGGGGGAAAAACTGTTTTTT. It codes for CASTPQGEKLFF.

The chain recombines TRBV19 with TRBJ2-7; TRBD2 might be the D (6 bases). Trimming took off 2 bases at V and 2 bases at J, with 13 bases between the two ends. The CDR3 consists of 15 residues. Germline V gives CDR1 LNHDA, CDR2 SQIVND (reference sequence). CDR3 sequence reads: CASSIMGGGTYEQYF. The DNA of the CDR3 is TGTGCCAGTAGTATAATGGGGGGAGGCACCTACGAGCAGTACTTC.

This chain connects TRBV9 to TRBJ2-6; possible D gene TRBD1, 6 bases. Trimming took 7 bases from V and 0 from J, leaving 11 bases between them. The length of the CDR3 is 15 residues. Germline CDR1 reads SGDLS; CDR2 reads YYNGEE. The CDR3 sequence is CASGRQDSGANVLTF. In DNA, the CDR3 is TGTGCCAGCGGCCGACAGGACTCTGGGGCCAACGTCCTGACTTTC. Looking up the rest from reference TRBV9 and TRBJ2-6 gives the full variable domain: DSGVTQTPKHLITATGQRVTLRCSPRSGDLSVYWYQQSLDQGLQFLIQYYNGEERAKGNILERFSAQQFPDLHSELNLSSLELGDSALYFCASGRQDSGANVLTFGAGSRLTVL.

The CDR3 nucleotides read TGTGCCAGCAGCTTGGACAACGGATCTGGAAACACCATATATTTT. Its translation: CASSLDNGSGNTIYF. The rearrangement joins TRBV5-5 to TRBJ1-3; no firm D call. The CDR3 totals 15 residues. Germline V gene sequence: CDR1 SGHKS, CDR2 YYEKEE (reference sequence). The germline V and J ends were trimmed by 0 bases and 1 base, with 8 bases remaining between them. Full variable domain (remainder filled in from reference TRBV5-5 and TRBJ1-3): DAGVTQSPTHLIKTRGQQVTLRCSPISGHKSVSWYQQVLGQGPQFIFQYYEKEERGRGNFPDRFSARQFPNYSSELNVNALLLGDSALYLCASSLDNGSGNTIYFGEGSWLTVV.

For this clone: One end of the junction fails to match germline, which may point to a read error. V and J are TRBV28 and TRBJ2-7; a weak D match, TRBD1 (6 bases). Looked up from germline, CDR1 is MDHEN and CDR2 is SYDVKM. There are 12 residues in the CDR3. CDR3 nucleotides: TGTACCAGCAGTTTAGGGGACAAGGCTGGGTACTTC. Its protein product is CTSSLGDKAGYF. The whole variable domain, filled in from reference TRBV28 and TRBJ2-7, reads DVKVTQSSRYLVKRTGEKVFLECVQDMDHENMFWYRQDPGLGLRLIYFSYDVKMKEKGDIPEGYSVSREKKERFSLILESASTNQTSMYLCTSSLGDKAGYFGPGTRLTVT.

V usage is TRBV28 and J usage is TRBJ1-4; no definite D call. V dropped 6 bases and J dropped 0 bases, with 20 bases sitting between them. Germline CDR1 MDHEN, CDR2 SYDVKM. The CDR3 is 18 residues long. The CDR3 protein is CASSSFPGSFATNEKLFF. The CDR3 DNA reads TGTGCCAGCAGCTCCTTTCCGGGATCCTTTGCAACTAATGAAAAACTGTTTTTT.

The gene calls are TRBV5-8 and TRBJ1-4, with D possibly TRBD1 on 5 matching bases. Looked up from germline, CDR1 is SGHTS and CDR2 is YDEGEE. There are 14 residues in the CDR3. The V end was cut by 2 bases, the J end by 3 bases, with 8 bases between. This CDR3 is CASSLGAANEKLFF. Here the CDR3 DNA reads TGTGCCAGCAGCTTAGGGGCCGCTAATGAAAAACTGTTTTTT.

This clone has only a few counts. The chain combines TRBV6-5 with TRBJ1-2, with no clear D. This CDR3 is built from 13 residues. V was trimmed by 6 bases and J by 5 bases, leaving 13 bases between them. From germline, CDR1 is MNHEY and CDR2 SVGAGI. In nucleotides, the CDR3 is TGTGCCAGCAGGGCGTTAGAGGAATATGGCTACACCTTC. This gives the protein CASRALEEYGYTF.

CDR3 protein: CASSLRGGTDTQYF. In DNA, the CDR3 is TGTGCCAGCAGCTTAAGGGGGGGCACAGATACGCAGTATTTT. The chain links TRBV7-3 to TRBJ2-3; D perhaps matches TRBD2 (6 bases). Germline V gives CDR1 SGHTA, CDR2 FQGTGA. The CDR3 has 14 amino acids. V dropped 1 base and J dropped 1 base, with 6 bases sitting between them.

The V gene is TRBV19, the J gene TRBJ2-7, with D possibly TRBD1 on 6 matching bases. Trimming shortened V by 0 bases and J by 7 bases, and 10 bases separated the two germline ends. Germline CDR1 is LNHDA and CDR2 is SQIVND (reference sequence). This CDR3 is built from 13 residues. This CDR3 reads CASSIDTGREQYF. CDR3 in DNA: TGTGCCAGTAGTATAGATACAGGGCGGGAGCAGTACTTC.

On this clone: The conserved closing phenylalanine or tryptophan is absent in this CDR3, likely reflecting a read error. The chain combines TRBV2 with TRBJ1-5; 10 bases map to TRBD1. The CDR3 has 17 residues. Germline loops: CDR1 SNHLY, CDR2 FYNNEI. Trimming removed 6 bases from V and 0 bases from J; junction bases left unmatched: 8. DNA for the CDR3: TGTGCCAGCAGCCGGACAGGGGGACCTTATAGCAATCAGCCCCAGCATCTT. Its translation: CASSRTGGPYSNQPQHL.

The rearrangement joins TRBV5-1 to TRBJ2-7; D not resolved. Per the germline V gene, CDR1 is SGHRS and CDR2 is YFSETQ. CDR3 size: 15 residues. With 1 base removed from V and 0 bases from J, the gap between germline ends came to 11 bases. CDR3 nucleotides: TGCGCCAGCAGCTTGACGCCCGGTTCCTCCTACGAGCAGTACTTC. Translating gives CASSLTPGSSYEQYF.

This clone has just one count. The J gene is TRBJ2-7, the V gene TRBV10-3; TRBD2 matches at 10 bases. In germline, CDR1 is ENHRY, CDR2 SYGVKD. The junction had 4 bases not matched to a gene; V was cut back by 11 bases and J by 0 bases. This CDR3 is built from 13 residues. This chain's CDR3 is CAVTSGDSYEQYF. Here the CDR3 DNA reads TGTGCCGTCACTAGCGGGGACTCCTACGAGCAGTACTTC.

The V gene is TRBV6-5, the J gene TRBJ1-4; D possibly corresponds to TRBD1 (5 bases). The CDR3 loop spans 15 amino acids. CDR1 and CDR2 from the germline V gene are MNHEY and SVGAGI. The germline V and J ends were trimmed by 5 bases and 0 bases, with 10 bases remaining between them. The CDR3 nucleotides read TGTGCCAGCAGTCGCCCGACAGCAACTAATGAAAAACTGTTTTTT. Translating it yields CASSRPTATNEKLFF.

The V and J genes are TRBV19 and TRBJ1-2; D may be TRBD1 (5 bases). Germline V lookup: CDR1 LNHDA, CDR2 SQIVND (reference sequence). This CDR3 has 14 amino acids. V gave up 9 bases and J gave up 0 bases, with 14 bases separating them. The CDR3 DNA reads TGTGCCAGCGCTCCGGACACAGCTAACTATGGCTACACCTTC. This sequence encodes CASAPDTANYGYTF.

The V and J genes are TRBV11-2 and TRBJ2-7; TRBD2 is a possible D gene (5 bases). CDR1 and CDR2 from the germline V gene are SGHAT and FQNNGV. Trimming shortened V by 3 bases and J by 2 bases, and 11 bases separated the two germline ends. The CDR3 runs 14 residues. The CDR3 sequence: CASSFRGSPYEQYF. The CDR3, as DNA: TGTGCCAGCAGCTTCAGAGGGTCTCCCTACGAGCAGTACTTC.

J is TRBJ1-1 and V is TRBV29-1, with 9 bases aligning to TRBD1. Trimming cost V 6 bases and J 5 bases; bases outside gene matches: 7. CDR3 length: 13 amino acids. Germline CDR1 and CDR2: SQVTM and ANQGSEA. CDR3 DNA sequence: TGCAGCGTCTGGACAGGGACAGGGACTGAAGCTTTCTTT. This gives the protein CSVWTGTGTEAFF.

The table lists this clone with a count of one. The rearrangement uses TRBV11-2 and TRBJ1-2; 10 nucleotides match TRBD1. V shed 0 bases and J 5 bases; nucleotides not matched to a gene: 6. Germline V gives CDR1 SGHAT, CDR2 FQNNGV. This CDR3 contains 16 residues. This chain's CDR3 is CASSLDRDRGNYGYTF. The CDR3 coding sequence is TGTGCCAGCAGCTTAGACCGGGACAGGGGAAATTATGGCTACACCTTC.

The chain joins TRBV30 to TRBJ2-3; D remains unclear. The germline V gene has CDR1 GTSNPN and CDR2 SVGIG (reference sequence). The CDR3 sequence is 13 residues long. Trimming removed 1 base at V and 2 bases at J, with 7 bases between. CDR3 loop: CAWSEGITDTQYF. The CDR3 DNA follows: TGTGCCTGGAGTGAGGGCATCACAGATACGCAGTATTTT.

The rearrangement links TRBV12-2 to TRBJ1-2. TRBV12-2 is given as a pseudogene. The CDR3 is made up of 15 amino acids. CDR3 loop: CASRFNGPARYGYTF. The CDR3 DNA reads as TGTGCAAGTCGCTTTAACGGGCCGGCGCGCTATGGCTACACCTTC.

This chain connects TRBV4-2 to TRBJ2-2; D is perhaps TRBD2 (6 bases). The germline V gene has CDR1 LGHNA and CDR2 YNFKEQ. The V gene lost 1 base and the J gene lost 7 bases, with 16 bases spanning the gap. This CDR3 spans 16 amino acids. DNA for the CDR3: TGTGCCAGCAGCCAAGGTTTCGACCCCGGGAGCGGGGAGCTGTTTTTT. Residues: CASSQGFDPGSGELFF.

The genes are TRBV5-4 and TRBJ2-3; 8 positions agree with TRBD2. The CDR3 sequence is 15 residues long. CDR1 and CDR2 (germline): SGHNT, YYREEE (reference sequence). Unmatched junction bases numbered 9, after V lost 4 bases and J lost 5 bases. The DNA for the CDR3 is TGTGCCAGCAGCCCCGGGACTAGAGGGGGAGATACGCAGTATTTT. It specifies CASSPGTRGGDTQYF. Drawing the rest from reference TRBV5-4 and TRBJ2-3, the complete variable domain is ETGVTQSPTHLIKTRGQQVTLRCSSQSGHNTVSWYQQALGQGPQFIFQYYREEENGRGNFPPRFSGLQFPNYSSELNVNALELDDSALYLCASSPGTRGGDTQYFGPGTRLTVL.

The CDR3 region is CAWSRGQGFQPQHF. The DNA of the CDR3 is TGTGCCTGGAGCCGCGGACAGGGATTTCAGCCCCAGCATTTT. This sequence joins TRBV30 and TRBJ1-5; 8 nucleotides line up with TRBD1. The J segment lost 6 bases and the V segment lost 3 bases, leaving 7 bases of the junction unmatched. The CDR3 is 14 residues long. CDR1 is GTSNPN and CDR2 is SVGIG in the germline V gene (reference sequence).

CDR3: CATSRAQRLAGGPTGELFF. The CDR3 bases are TGTGCCACCAGCCGCGCCCAACGGCTAGCGGGAGGGCCGACCGGGGAGCTGTTTTTT. The rearrangement links TRBV15 to TRBJ2-2; 12 bases are a match to TRBD2. The V and J ends lost 5 bases and 5 bases, in that order; junction bases with no gene match: 15. The CDR3 is 19 amino acids. In germline, CDR1 is LNHNV, CDR2 YYDKDF (reference sequence).

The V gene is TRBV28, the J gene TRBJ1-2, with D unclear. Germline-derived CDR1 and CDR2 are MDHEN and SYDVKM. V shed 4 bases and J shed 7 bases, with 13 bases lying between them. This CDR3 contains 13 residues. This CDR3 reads CASSSGGPVGYTF. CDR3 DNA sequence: TGTGCCAGCAGTTCGGGAGGACCGGTTGGCTACACCTTC.